These 24 T cell receptor beta chains were all obtained from the same sample, sequenced in a study of blood T cell repertoires in COVID-19. The data were produced by immunoSEQ multiplex PCR, yet TCRdb's version contains in-frame clones alone and is incomplete. Of some 340,000 clones listed, 85% were seen once; the top ten hold approximately 3.6%. The material sequenced was peripheral blood. Every receptor here comes from a young woman with acute or convalescent COVID-19.

This chain uses TRBV13 with TRBJ2-1, with a possible D match to TRBD2 (7 bases). The germline V and J ends were trimmed by 5 bases and 0 bases, with 26 bases remaining between them. The CDR3 runs to 20 residues. Per germline, CDR1 PRHDT and CDR2 FYEKMQ (reference sequence). The CDR3, as DNA: TGTGCCAGCAGCACGCGGCGGGAGACTAGGGGGTCGAGCTCCTACAATGAGCAGTTCTTC. It encodes CASSTRRETRGSSSYNEQFF.

The V call is TRBV2, the J call TRBJ1-3, with 8 positions matching TRBD1. Germline lookup yields CDR1 SNHLY and CDR2 FYNNEI. The V gene end was trimmed by 5 bases and the J gene end by 7 bases; junction bases not matched to a gene: 4. This CDR3 has 13 amino acids. CDR3 nucleotides: TGTGCCAGCAGTTCCACAGGGGGTAACACCATATATTTT. It is translated as CASSSTGGNTIYF.

The CDR3 loop reads CSASFQSGQPQHF. CDR3 sequence (DNA): TGCAGTGCTAGTTTCCAGAGCGGCCAGCCCCAGCATTTT. The chain recombines TRBV20-1 with TRBJ1-5; D remains ambiguous. This CDR3 spans 13 amino acids. Looked up from germline, CDR1 is DFQATT and CDR2 is SNEGSKA (reference sequence). V lost 3 bases and J lost 7, with 13 bases in between.

Comment on this clone: One junction end disagrees with the germline gene, perhaps due to a read error. Other DNA sequences in this sample translate to the same CDR3. This chain connects TRBV12-5 to TRBJ2-2; D remains unclear. The CDR3 has 16 amino acids. Germline V gene lookup returns CDR1 LGHNT and CDR2 FRNRAP. The CDR3 region is CASGLVVQANTGELFF. The CDR3 DNA sequence: TGTGCTAGTGGCTTGGTAGTTCAGGCCAACACCGGGGAGCTGTTTTTT.

This chain joins TRBV5-1 and TRBJ2-3; 9 nucleotides agree with TRBD2. The germline CDR1 and CDR2 sequences are SGHRS and YFSETQ. The CDR3 runs 19 residues. The V gene end was trimmed by 2 bases and the J gene end by 0 bases; junction bases not matched to a gene: 13. CDR3 DNA: TGCGCCAGCAGCTTATTTTCTAGCGGGGTCCTTTCTAGCACAGATACGCAGTATTTT. Protein: CASSLFSSGVLSSTDTQYF.

V gene TRBV5-1 combines with J gene TRBJ1-1; 7 bases map to TRBD1. Germline CDR1 SGHRS, CDR2 YFSETQ. This CDR3 is 14 amino acids long. V lost 0 bases, J lost 6 bases, and 5 bases stayed unmatched. The CDR3 region is CASSLEGGRSEAFF. The CDR3 bases are TGCGCCAGCAGCTTGGAAGGGGGCCGATCTGAAGCTTTCTTT. The variable domain in full, with the rest retrieved from reference TRBV5-1 and TRBJ1-1, is KAGVTQTPRYLIKTRGQQVTLSCSPISGHRSVSWYQQTPGQGLQFLFEYFSETQRNKGNFPGRFSGRQFSNSRSEMNVSTLELGDSALYLCASSLEGGRSEAFFGQGTRLTVV.

V gene TRBV27 combines with J gene TRBJ2-7; 8 positions agree with TRBD1. This CDR3 region has 15 residues. Germline values: CDR1 MNHEY, CDR2 SMNVEV (reference sequence). V lost 7 bases and J lost 2; bases outside the gene matches: 10. CDR3 sequence: CASIITGTGPYEQYF. CDR3 coding DNA: TGTGCCAGCATTATTACCGGGACAGGTCCCTACGAGCAGTACTTC.

The rearrangement joins TRBV6-6 to TRBJ2-2; possibly TRBD2 for D (5 bases). V was pared by 6 bases and J by 5 bases, with 10 bases between. Germline V CDR1 and CDR2: MNHNY, SVGAGI (reference sequence). This CDR3 has 13 amino acids. CDR3 region: CASSLSGTGELFF. Here the CDR3 DNA reads TGTGCCAGCAGCCTCTCGGGAACCGGGGAGCTGTTTTTT.

This chain uses TRBV9 with TRBJ1-3, with a tentative D call TRBD1 (6 bases). The germline CDR1 and CDR2 sequences are SGDLS and YYNGEE. V dropped 4 bases and J dropped 6 bases, with 14 bases sitting between them. The CDR3 has 14 amino acids. The CDR3 sequence is CASSSPGHLNTIYF. For the CDR3, the DNA is TGTGCCAGCAGCTCTCCGGGACACTTAAACACCATATATTTT.

V usage is TRBV6-5 and J usage is TRBJ1-1, with 7 bases aligning to TRBD1. Per the germline V gene, CDR1 is MNHEY and CDR2 is SVGAGI. J was trimmed by 8 bases and V by 0 bases; bases with no gene match: 9. The CDR3 consists of 15 residues. The CDR3 loop reads CASSYSRQGGFEAFF. Here the CDR3 DNA reads TGTGCCAGCAGTTACTCGAGACAGGGAGGATTCGAAGCTTTCTTT.

The chain carries TRBV5-4 and TRBJ2-7; 14 bases agree with TRBD2. Germline V CDR1 and CDR2: SGHNT, YYREEE (reference sequence). The CDR3 runs to 14 residues. The V and J ends lost 4 bases and 5 bases, in that order; junction bases with no gene match: 2. CDR3 sequence: CASSPGLAGDEQYF. The CDR3 DNA reads TGTGCCAGCAGCCCGGGACTAGCGGGAGACGAGCAGTACTTC.

The genes are TRBV6-6 and TRBJ2-3, with 7 bases fitting TRBD2. The CDR3 spans 14 residues. The trim removed 3 bases at V and 6 bases at J, leaving 6 bases unmatched. Germline V gene sequence: CDR1 MNHNY, CDR2 SVGAGI (reference sequence). The CDR3 reads CASSYRGEGDTQYF. In nucleotides, the CDR3 is TGTGCCAGCAGTTATCGCGGGGAGGGGGATACGCAGTATTTT.

This clone was seen more than once but under ten times. The chain is built from TRBV6-5 and TRBJ2-3; D possibly corresponds to TRBD2 (5 bases). Per the germline V gene, CDR1 is MNHEY and CDR2 is SVGAGI. Deletions cut 6 bases from V and 4 bases from J, with 5 bases between. The CDR3 is 11 residues long. The CDR3 DNA is TGTGCCAGCAGACTAGCAGATACGCAGTATTTT. Residues: CASRLADTQYF.

V is TRBV5-1 and J is TRBJ2-6; D remains ambiguous. V was pared by 5 bases and J by 0 bases, with 6 bases between. This CDR3 comprises 14 residues. Germline CDR1 SGHRS, CDR2 YFSETQ. CDR3 region: CASSPTSGANVLTF. The DNA for the CDR3 is TGCGCCAGCAGTCCTACCTCTGGGGCCAACGTCCTGACTTTC.

The chain couples TRBV7-8 to TRBJ1-2; 10 nucleotides align to TRBD1. V dropped 3 bases and J dropped 6; count of bases not matched to a gene: 4. Germline lookup yields CDR1 SGHVS and CDR2 FQNEAQ. The CDR3 runs 14 residues. The DNA for the CDR3 is TGTGCCAGCAGCTTCTCCGACAGGGGGCATGGCTACACCTTC. It is translated as CASSFSDRGHGYTF.

The chain couples TRBV6-1 to TRBJ2-5, with TRBD2 as a possible D gene (6 bases). Germline V CDR1 and CDR2: MNHNS, SASEGT. The CDR3 is 15 amino acids. V lost 1 base to trimming and J lost 4 bases, with 13 bases between them. The CDR3 DNA follows: TGTGCCAGCAGTGAAGGGCCCAGCGGGCGAGAGACCCAGTACTTC. As protein: CASSEGPSGRETQYF.

The chain combines TRBV29-1 with TRBJ2-1; TRBD2 matches at 10 bases. The trim removed 1 base at V and 7 bases at J, leaving 1 base unmatched. This CDR3 is built from 13 residues. Per the germline V gene, CDR1 is SQVTM and CDR2 is ANQGSEA. The chain's CDR3 is CSVEGSGGNEQFF. CDR3 bases: TGCAGCGTTGAAGGTAGCGGGGGGAATGAGCAGTTCTTC.

The CDR3 loop reads CASSWATPGDTIYF. DNA for the CDR3: TGTGCCAGCTCCTGGGCCACACCGGGGGACACCATATATTTT. J is TRBJ1-3 and V is TRBV3-1 (or the pseudogene TRBV3-2); weak D call: TRBD1 (5 bases). The germline CDR1 and CDR2 sequences are LGHDT and YNNKEL (reference sequence). The CDR3 length is 14 residues. V was trimmed by 8 bases and J by 8 bases, leaving 19 bases between them.

The J gene is TRBJ2-5, the V gene TRBV5-1, with 8 bases that match TRBD1. The CDR3 consists of 14 residues. Germline assignment: CDR1 SGHRS and CDR2 YFSETQ. The ends lost 1 base at V and 3 bases at J; junction bases unmatched: 2. The CDR3 DNA reads TGCGCCAGCAGCTTGCAGGGGGCCGAAGAGACCCAGTACTTC. It encodes CASSLQGAEETQYF.

The chain is built from TRBV9 and TRBJ1-4; the match to TRBD1 covers 7 bases. CDR1 is SGDLS and CDR2 is YYNGEE in the germline V gene. CDR3 size: 15 residues. The trim removed 2 bases at V and 4 bases at J, leaving 5 bases unmatched. CDR3 region: CASSVTGTVNEKLFF. The DNA for the CDR3 is TGTGCCAGCAGCGTTACCGGGACAGTTAATGAAAAACTGTTTTTT.

The rearrangement uses TRBV11-2 and TRBJ1-1, with a weak D call TRBD1 (6 bases). V dropped 3 bases and J dropped 3 bases, with 8 bases sitting between them. CDR3 length: 13 residues. Germline lookup yields CDR1 SGHAT and CDR2 FQNNGV. CDR3 nucleotide sequence: TGTGCCAGCAGCTTGACAGGAGACACTGAAGCTTTCTTT. Amino acid sequence: CASSLTGDTEAFF. Full variable domain (rest looked up from reference TRBV11-2 and TRBJ1-1): EAGVAQSPRYKIIEKRQSVAFWCNPISGHATLYWYQQILGQGPKLLIQFQNNGVVDDSQLPKDRFSAERLKGVDSTLKIQPAKLEDSAVYLCASSLTGDTEAFFGQGTRLTVV.

The chain links TRBV28 to TRBJ2-5; no firm D call. The V end was cut by 4 bases, the J end by 1 base, with 13 bases between. Germline V gives CDR1 MDHEN, CDR2 SYDVKM. CDR3 length equals 15 residues. CDR3 region: CASSSISPVQETQYF. DNA for the CDR3: TGTGCCAGCAGTTCTATATCCCCGGTCCAAGAGACCCAGTACTTC.

A remark on this clone: This sample includes further DNA sequences coding for the same CDR3. The rearrangement joins TRBV7-9 to TRBJ2-5; TRBD2 agrees at 11 bases. Germline V gives CDR1 SEHNR, CDR2 FQNEAQ (reference sequence). Losses at the gene ends were 4 bases for V and 2 bases for J; bases not matched to a gene: 0. The CDR3 sequence is 14 residues long. The CDR3 coding sequence is TGTGCCAGCAGCTCTAGCGGGAGGCAAGAGACCCAGTACTTC. The encoded protein is CASSSSGRQETQYF.

The chain recombines TRBV7-9 with TRBJ2-2, with 9 positions matching TRBD1. Germline CDR1 SEHNR, CDR2 FQNEAQ (reference sequence). The V and J ends lost 3 bases and 6 bases, in that order; junction bases with no gene match: 5. The CDR3 loop spans 15 amino acids. The CDR3 nucleotides are TGTGCCAGCAGCTTCCGGGACAGGGATTCCGGGGAGCTGTTTTTT. Protein sequence: CASSFRDRDSGELFF.